This passage covers 20 T cell receptor beta chains from one sample sequenced in a study of tumor T cells in aggressive B-cell lymphoma. Using immunoSEQ multiplex PCR, the repertoire was profiled, and TCRdb retains in-frame clones only, with some absent. Among approximately 3,200 clones, 85% to 95% were seen once, and the ten largest hold over 2%. Sequenced material: tumor tissue. The receptor set was obtained from an adult with diffuse large B cell lymphoma.

The V call is TRBV5-1, the J call TRBJ1-1; D remains unclear. Deletions cut 0 bases from V and 0 bases from J, with 9 bases between. This CDR3 has 15 residues. The germline V gene encodes CDR1 SGHRS and CDR2 YFSETQ. DNA of the CDR3: TGCGCCAGCAGCTTGGACTCCCGGGTGAACACTGAAGCTTTCTTT. Translated: CASSLDSRVNTEAFF.

V gene TRBV18 combines with J gene TRBJ1-3; D is uncertain. This CDR3 has 15 residues. Trimming stripped 3 bases from V and 0 bases from J, with 9 bases between. CDR1 and CDR2 from the germline V gene are KGHSH and LQKENI. The CDR3 DNA is TGTGCCAGCTCACCTGAGGCAATCTCTGGAAACACCATATATTTT. Its protein is CASSPEAISGNTIYF.

The chain joins TRBV4-2 to TRBJ2-2, with 12 bases identical to TRBD2. J lost 4 bases, V lost 4 bases, and 1 base had no gene match. The germline CDR1 and CDR2 sequences are LGHNA and YNFKEQ. The CDR3 runs 15 residues. CDR3 in amino acids: CASSRGLAGTGELFF. The CDR3 DNA is TGTGCCAGCAGCCGGGGACTAGCGGGCACCGGGGAGCTGTTTTTT.

V and J are TRBV9 and TRBJ2-1, with TRBD1 matching over 9 bases. The CDR3 has 16 residues. Trimming took 3 bases from V and 0 from J; bases not matched to a gene: 4. Germline V gene sequence: CDR1 SGDLS, CDR2 YYNGEE. CDR3 sequence reads: CASSAIQGASYNEQFF. The CDR3 nucleotides read TGTGCCAGCAGCGCCATACAGGGGGCCTCCTACAATGAGCAGTTCTTC.

CDR3 amino acids: CASRWTAGEKLFF. The CDR3 region has the DNA TGTGCCAGCAGGTGGACAGCCGGGGAAAAACTGTTTTTT. The chain employs TRBV28 and TRBJ1-4; the D gene is possibly TRBD1 (6 bases). Germline lookup yields CDR1 MDHEN and CDR2 SYDVKM. Trimming pared 6 bases from V and 8 bases from J, leaving 13 bases between. The CDR3 covers 13 residues. Looking up the rest from reference TRBV28 and TRBJ1-4 gives the full variable domain: DVKVTQSSRYLVKRTGEKVFLECVQDMDHENMFWYRQDPGLGLRLIYFSYDVKMKEKGDIPEGYSVSREKKERFSLILESASTNQTSMYLCASRWTAGEKLFFGSGTQLSVL.

The chain is built from TRBV7-3 and TRBJ1-1; 8 bases agree with TRBD1. Germline V lookup: CDR1 SGHTA, CDR2 FQGTGA. The CDR3 extends over 13 amino acids. After removal of 5 bases from V and 5 bases from J, the junction contained 4 bases not matched to a gene. CDR3 nucleotides: TGTGCCAGCAGCCGGACAGGGAGGACTGAAGCTTTCTTT. It codes for CASSRTGRTEAFF.

Only one count was recorded for this clone. V gene TRBV18 combines with J gene TRBJ1-1; D is undetermined. Trimming took 6 bases from V and 7 from J, leaving 6 bases between them. This CDR3 is 10 amino acids long. Germline loops: CDR1 KGHSH, CDR2 LQKENI. In DNA form, the CDR3 reads TGTGCCAGCTCCAGGATTGAAGCTTTCTTT. Its protein product is CASSRIEAFF.

The V call is TRBV18, the J call TRBJ1-6; D is undetermined. Trimming took off 6 bases at V and 8 bases at J, with 11 bases between the two ends. This CDR3 is built from 13 residues. Germline CDR1 and CDR2: KGHSH and LQKENI. CDR3 bases: TGTGCCAGCTCGCCCGACGGGGATTCACCCCTCCACTTT. Amino acids: CASSPDGDSPLHF.

The gene calls are TRBV14 and TRBJ2-4, with D unclear. Trimming left V 4 bases short and J 8 bases short, with 15 bases between. This CDR3 spans 14 amino acids. Germline V gives CDR1 SGHDN, CDR2 FVKESK. Here the CDR3 DNA reads TGTGCCAGCAGCCTGGGCCTTCTGAACGACATTCAGTACTTC. Translation: CASSLGLLNDIQYF.

This clone has only one observation. The chain joins TRBV7-9 to TRBJ2-7; D remains unclear. Trimming took 5 bases from V and 0 from J, leaving 20 bases between them. This CDR3 spans 17 amino acids. The germline V gene has CDR1 SEHNR and CDR2 FQNEAQ (reference sequence). CDR3 sequence (DNA): TGTGCCAGCAGCCAACTTTACCGAACTCTAAGCTCCTACGAGCAGTACTTC. Translated: CASSQLYRTLSSYEQYF.

The chain joins TRBV7-2 to TRBJ2-1; D perhaps matches TRBD1 (5 bases). V was pared by 2 bases and J by 2 bases, with 10 bases between. The CDR3 has 15 residues. The germline V gene encodes CDR1 SGHTA and CDR2 FQGNSA. DNA for the CDR3: TGTGCCAGCAGCTTAACGCAGGACACCTACAATGAGCAGTTCTTC. The encoded protein is CASSLTQDTYNEQFF.

Regarding this clone: Other DNA sequences in this sample translate to the same CDR3. The CDR3 DNA reads TGTGCCAGCAGCTTCGCTGCGGGACTAGCGGGAGCTTCTGAGCAGTTCTTC. Encoded protein: CASSFAAGLAGASEQFF. V and J are TRBV7-6 and TRBJ2-1; 14 bases agree with TRBD2. The ends lost 3 bases at V and 9 bases at J; junction bases unmatched: 10. Germline CDR1 SGHVS, CDR2 FNYEAQ. This CDR3 contains 17 residues.

The genes are TRBV18 and TRBJ1-1, with D unresolved. There are 15 residues in the CDR3. V was trimmed by 3 bases and J by 5 bases, leaving 16 bases between them. The V gene's germline CDR1 is KGHSH and CDR2 LQKENI. The chain's CDR3 is CASSPPEQDWTEAFF. The CDR3 DNA is TGTGCCAGCTCACCCCCGGAACAAGACTGGACTGAAGCTTTCTTT.

This clone was seen once. The rearrangement links TRBV19 to TRBJ1-5; D perhaps matches TRBD1 (5 bases). Germline CDR1 LNHDA, CDR2 SQIVND (reference sequence). Trimming shortened V by 1 base and J by 0 bases, and 16 bases separated the two germline ends. The CDR3 runs to 18 residues. The CDR3 DNA reads TGTGCCAGTAGTATAGGGGGCGGGGGAGAAAGTAGCAATCAGCCCCAGCATTTT. As protein: CASSIGGGGESSNQPQHF.

This rearrangement joins TRBV4-3 to TRBJ2-5; 9 positions match TRBD1. CDR3 size: 15 residues. J was trimmed by 5 bases and V by 2 bases; bases with no gene match: 6. Germline CDR1 is LGHNA and CDR2 is YSLEER. The CDR3 DNA reads as TGCGCCAGCAGCCAATCCGGGACAGGGAAGGAGACCCAGTACTTC. Translated: CASSQSGTGKETQYF.

The chain links TRBV9 to TRBJ2-1, with TRBD2 as a possible D gene (5 bases). CDR3 length: 15 amino acids. CDR1 and CDR2 (germline): SGDLS, YYNGEE. Trimming removed 0 bases at V and 7 bases at J, with 14 bases between. CDR3 loop: CASSVGTAPRNEQFF. CDR3 sequence (DNA): TGTGCCAGCAGCGTAGGGACTGCCCCAAGGAATGAGCAGTTCTTC.

This chain joins TRBV5-1 and TRBJ1-5; D call uncertain. The V gene's germline CDR1 is SGHRS and CDR2 YFSETQ. The CDR3 totals 18 residues. With 5 bases removed from V and 1 base from J, the gap between germline ends came to 22 bases. The CDR3 bases are TGCGCCAGCAGTCCAGACGGGATACCAGAGGGAAGCAATCAGCCCCAGCATTTT. This encodes CASSPDGIPEGSNQPQHF.

The chain has TRBV28 and TRBJ2-7; 13 bases line up with TRBD2. Germline V gene sequence: CDR1 MDHEN, CDR2 SYDVKM. The ends lost 7 bases at V and 4 bases at J; junction bases unmatched: 7. CDR3 length equals 15 residues. The CDR3 protein is CASTVGLAGAYEQYF. The DNA for the CDR3 is TGTGCCAGCACCGTCGGACTAGCGGGAGCATACGAGCAGTACTTC. Together with reference TRBV28 and TRBJ2-7, the CDR3 gives the full variable domain: DVKVTQSSRYLVKRTGEKVFLECVQDMDHENMFWYRQDPGLGLRLIYFSYDVKMKEKGDIPEGYSVSREKKERFSLILESASTNQTSMYLCASTVGLAGAYEQYFGPGTRLTVT.

The chain couples TRBV11-2 to TRBJ2-7; tentatively, D is TRBD2 (5 bases). Germline lookup yields CDR1 SGHAT and CDR2 FQNNGV. The CDR3 extends over 15 amino acids. V lost 5 bases and J 5 bases, leaving 19 bases between the germline ends. The CDR3 sequence is CASSGSDSLGDEQYF. In DNA, the CDR3 is TGTGCCAGCAGCGGCTCGGACTCCCTAGGTGACGAGCAGTACTTC.

The rearrangement links TRBV7-2 to TRBJ1-3, with D possibly matching TRBD1 (5 bases). CDR3 length: 15 amino acids. Trimming removed 3 bases from V and 2 bases from J, with 11 bases in between. CDR1 and CDR2 from the germline V gene are SGHTA and FQGNSA. In DNA form, the CDR3 reads TGTGCCAGCAGCTTGAGGGGAGGGACTGGAAACACCATATATTTT. This codes for CASSLRGGTGNTIYF.